Included here is one T cell receptor (beta chain) sequence, with context. Its cognate antigen is unknown. Germline and junction disagree at one end, which may indicate a read error. In the same sample, other DNA sequences code for this CDR3. Germline CDR1 reads LNHDA; CDR2 reads SQIVND (reference sequence). This CDR3 comprises 14 residues. This record belongs to a study of Tregs in tolerant kidney transplant recipients. Whole-study context: A 3-day belatacept mixed lymphocyte reaction, sometimes plus 5-day graft donor restimulation, preceded CD4+CD25+CD127- sorting. The study's findings and limits: The small number of patients limits these findings pending further validation. The most relevant donor-specific Treg TCRbeta repertoire apparently came from expansion with activated donor B cells. Biological reproducibility was not directly addressed in this study.

Clones were read by immunoSEQ multiplex PCR, and TCRdb kept only the in-frame ones, dropping some. The profile shows approximately 44,000 clones, nearly 97% of them singletons. The sample consisted of Tregs from blood cultured with allogeneic cells. The TCR sequence derives from a human donor in good health. The chain combines TRBV19 with TRBJ1-2, with D unclear. The CDR3 region is CASSRSGLNYGYTF. CDR3 sequence (DNA): TGTGCCAGTAGTAGAAGTGGACTTAACTACGGCTACACCTTC.